This TCR beta chain was observed in a study of blood T cell repertoires in COVID-19 (dated by TCRdb to 2018 to 2021). A note on the overall study: Samples from collaborators originated in the United States, Italy and Spain and spanned both the acute and convalescent phases of COVID-19. The prospective study material was composed of cDNA or gDNA derived from T cells, B-cell-depleted T cells, or PBMCs. A freely available public database, intended as a resource for researchers studying the immune response to SARS-CoV-2, is where the repertoires were released. Sample metadata almost always included a de-identified subject ID, COVID-19 status, age in years and sex. Where HLA class I and class II types were available, the types were taken from metadata supplied by the sample provider, not from assay-based typing. Subjects who had been exposed to COVID-19, were actively infected with it, or had recovered from it provided the deeply sampled blood TCRbeta repertoires that made up the dataset. Samples came from the ongoing ImmuneRACE study (first 160 participants) plus 1,254 subjects from 6 global collaborators.

The collaborating institutions used their own protocols to collect whole blood in K2EDTA tubes. For TCRbeta analysis, collaborator samples were shipped as frozen whole blood, as isolated PBMCs, or as DNA extracted from either sample type. Summary of the overall study and its limitations: The quantity of clinical and demographic metadata differed by source and by participant and was supplied without curation.

The CDR3, cysteine through phenylalanine, is 12 amino acids long. Solely the CDR3 DNA is kept, with 36 bases framed from the first base. V loses 4 bases of germline sequence and J loses 3 bases, and the interval between the two ends is 7 bases. The germline V gene specifies MDHEN as CDR1 and SYDVKM as CDR2. With regard to this clone: It has no known antigen specificity. Per-nucleotide qualities are absent, and no much larger clonotype sits a single base away.

The immunoSEQ Assay, a bias-controlled multiplex PCR, was used to amplify TCRbeta CDR3 regions from genomic DNA. The paper's data handling went like this. Nucleated cell counts per sample were estimated from amplification of reference gene primers within the assay. Sequence reads were collapsed and filtered to measure the absolute abundance of every unique TCRbeta CDR3 rearrangement. For each sample, productive Simpson clonality was calculated as the square root of Simpson's diversity index across productive rearrangements. This immuneACCESS table, as held by TCRdb, lists in-frame sequences with V and J called but not all clones. Of the missing ones, under half trace to an unresolved V gene in checked studies; the others have no known cause. V, J and clone size derive from that table, while D and trimming were established from the DNA sequence. In all, the sample holds 70,000 or so clones, and roughly nine tenths of those were seen once. The ten largest clones capture 8% to 10% of the sample.

The chain is encoded by TRBV28 joined to TRBJ2-7, with the D gene uncertain. The source is a human donor in a cohort sampled during active COVID-19. The sample consisted of peripheral blood. The CDR3 in this case is CASSSEDYEQYF. The nucleotide sequence reads as follows: TGTGCCAGCAGTTCCGAGGACTACGAGCAGTACTTC.